The 25 T cell receptor beta chains in this list originate from one sample, sequenced in a study of post-analysis software for immune sequencing data. These receptors' antigens are unknown. Study outcomes and limitations: In patients, about five TRBV segments were more frequent than in controls, with TRBV5-6, TRBV5-1 and TRBV20-1 among them.

Unique-molecular-identifier-tagged TCR beta cDNA libraries were used. Each CDR3 protein is one row after TCRdb ran MiXCR on the PCR reads. Among around 440,000 distinct CDR3 sequences listed, less than 45% were seen once. Specimen: blood. The receptors shown here come from a girl aged 10 to 17 with multiple sclerosis.

With regard to this clonotype: A read error may account for a junction end that differs from germline. The V and J genes are TRBV9 and TRBJ2-7, with D hard to call. The CDR3 extends over 14 amino acids. Germline-derived CDR1 and CDR2 are SGDLS and YYNGEE. The CDR3 bases are TGTACCAGCAGCGTAGAAGGGCGTGGATTCGAGCAGTACTTC. Translated, it gives CTSSVEGRGFEQYF.

The chain links TRBV6-6 to TRBJ2-1; D is ambiguous. The CDR3 covers 12 residues. Trimming shortened V by 6 bases and J by 12 bases, and 15 bases separated the two germline ends. The germline V gene has CDR1 MNHNY and CDR2 SVGAGI (reference sequence). The DNA for the CDR3 is TGTGCCAGCAGGTCTGACCGAACCGGGCAGTTCTTC. Protein: CASRSDRTGQFF.

The chain has TRBV3-1 and TRBJ1-2, with TRBD1 identical over 12 bases. This CDR3 has 16 residues. Germline CDR1 reads LGHDT; CDR2 reads YNNKEL (reference sequence). V lost 5 bases to trimming and J lost 7 bases; unmatched junction nucleotides: 11. CDR3 protein: CASSRGQGAVSSGYTF. The CDR3 coding sequence is TGTGCCAGCAGCAGGGGACAGGGGGCCGTATCTTCTGGCTACACCTTC.

The rearrangement uses TRBV6-4 and TRBJ1-5; D not resolved. The CDR3 extends over 13 amino acids. V was cut by 4 bases and J by 6 bases, with 10 bases left in between. Per germline, CDR1 MRHNA and CDR2 SNTAGT. The CDR3 sequence: CASSGSPGQPQHF. CDR3 in DNA: TGTGCCAGCAGTGGCAGTCCCGGTCAGCCCCAGCATTTT.

This clonotype has a handful of counts. The V call is TRBV6-5, the J call TRBJ1-6; D is ambiguous. The CDR3 sequence is 14 residues long. CDR1 is MNHEY, CDR2 SVGAGI, per germline. The V and J ends lost 6 bases and 0 bases respectively, with 6 bases between them. The CDR3: CASSRSSYNSPLHF. DNA for the CDR3: TGTGCCAGCAGCCGAAGCTCCTATAATTCACCCCTCCACTTT.

The chain couples TRBV4-1 to TRBJ2-4; TRBD2 matches 12 bases. Germline V lookup: CDR1 MGHRA, CDR2 YSYEKL. Unmatched junction bases numbered 10, after V lost 0 bases and J lost 13 bases. CDR3 length equals 16 residues. CDR3 bases: TGCGCCAGCAGCCAAGAGACTAGCGGGAGCTCAGGGGAGCAGTACTTC. Amino acid sequence: CASSQETSGSSGEQYF.

V gene TRBV28 combines with J gene TRBJ2-7, with 9 nucleotides matching TRBD1. Unmatched junction bases numbered 9, after V lost 8 bases and J lost 1 base. Germline CDR1 is MDHEN and CDR2 is SYDVKM. The CDR3 is 15 amino acids. The CDR3 DNA sequence: TGTGCCAGCGGGCCTCCCGGGACAGGGTCCTACGAGCAGTACTTC. Protein: CASGPPGTGSYEQYF.

The chain employs TRBV7-2 and TRBJ2-5; the D gene is possibly TRBD2 (5 bases). Trimming pared 5 bases from V and 2 bases from J, leaving 12 bases between. CDR1 and CDR2 (germline): SGHTA, FQGNSA. CDR3 length: 14 amino acids. This CDR3 is CASSHPTRQETQYF. The CDR3 DNA reads as TGTGCCAGCAGCCACCCCACTAGACAAGAGACCCAGTACTTC.

The chain couples TRBV20-1 to TRBJ2-1; 9 bases match TRBD2. The CDR3 spans 15 residues. The J segment lost 6 bases and the V segment lost 1 base, leaving 7 bases of the junction unmatched. Germline loops: CDR1 DFQATT, CDR2 SNEGSKA (reference sequence). The CDR3 sequence: CSARVGSGSVNEQFF. In DNA form, the CDR3 reads TGCAGTGCTAGAGTCGGTAGCGGGAGCGTCAATGAGCAGTTCTTC.

Only a few counts were recorded for this clonotype. The genes are TRBV12-3 or TRBV12-4 and TRBJ2-7; 13 bases are a match to TRBD2. This CDR3 has 16 residues. V was clipped by 1 base and J by 7 bases; unmatched bases: 7. The CDR3: CASSLERTSGRGEQYF. The DNA of the CDR3 is TGTGCCAGCAGTTTAGAGCGGACTAGCGGGAGAGGGGAGCAGTACTTC.

Regarding this clonotype: The junction departs from the called germline gene at one end, perhaps through a read error. The gene calls are TRBV7-2 and TRBJ2-4, with TRBD2 matching 7 bases. Matching the DNA end better, TRBJ2-7 makes the J call doubtful. Germline CDR1 SGHTA, CDR2 FQGNSA. The CDR3 is 12 residues long. The CDR3 region has the DNA TGTGCCGGCAGCGGGGACTTGTACGAGCAGTACTTC. Protein: CAGSGDLYEQYF.

V gene TRBV24-1 combines with J gene TRBJ2-5; TRBD1 agrees at 7 bases. V shed 5 bases and J 7 bases; nucleotides not matched to a gene: 9. The CDR3 loop spans 14 amino acids. Germline V gives CDR1 KGHDR, CDR2 SFDVKD. The CDR3 DNA is TGTGCCACCAGTGCTTCAGCTTCAGGGGGGACCCAGTACTTC. Translating it yields CATSASASGGTQYF.

The V and J genes are TRBV20-1 and TRBJ2-1; D call uncertain. The CDR3 is 12 residues long. In germline, CDR1 is DFQATT, CDR2 SNEGSKA (reference sequence). Trimming removed 0 bases at V and 8 bases at J, with 8 bases between. CDR3 sequence (DNA): TGCAGTGCTAGAGATGACTTCGATGAGCAGTTCTTC. It translates to CSARDDFDEQFF.

The V call is TRBV12-3 or TRBV12-4, the J call TRBJ1-4; weak D call: TRBD1 (6 bases). The CDR3 runs to 15 residues. V lost 3 bases to trimming and J lost 6 bases, with 14 bases between them. CDR3 DNA sequence: TGTGCCAGCAGTTTGAGTCTCGCAGGGGATGAAAAACTGTTTTTT. Its translation is CASSLSLAGDEKLFF.

This clonotype was found a few times. The gene calls are TRBV20-1 and TRBJ1-2; tentative D call: TRBD1 (6 bases). The CDR3 is made up of 13 amino acids. The V end was cut by 6 bases, the J end by 8 bases, with 19 bases between. Germline V gene sequence: CDR1 DFQATT, CDR2 SNEGSKA (reference sequence). CDR3 in amino acids: CSAQGGVGEGYTF. The CDR3 DNA sequence: TGCAGTGCCCAAGGGGGAGTGGGGGAAGGCTACACCTTC.

The genes are TRBV27 and TRBJ2-1, with 8 bases lining up with TRBD1. The V gene's germline CDR1 is MNHEY and CDR2 SMNVEV (reference sequence). V lost 3 bases, J lost 4 bases, and 11 bases stayed unmatched. The CDR3 is 17 residues long. The CDR3 DNA is TGTGCCAGCAGTTTCGGGCGGCAGGGGGCAACTTACAATGAGCAGTTCTTC. Encoded protein: CASSFGRQGATYNEQFF.

This chain connects TRBV20-1 to TRBJ2-1; TRBD2 is a possible D gene (6 bases). The CDR3 runs 15 residues. The germline gives CDR1 DFQATT, CDR2 SNEGSKA (reference sequence). Trimming cost V 5 bases and J 3 bases, with 17 bases left between them. CDR3 residues: CSASPSVRFYNEQFF. The CDR3 DNA is TGCAGTGCTTCTCCTAGCGTTAGATTCTACAATGAGCAGTTCTTC.

The J gene is TRBJ2-7, the V gene TRBV12-3 or TRBV12-4; 9 nucleotides match TRBD1. The CDR3 is 14 residues long. Trimming took 4 bases from V and 5 from J; bases not matched to a gene: 6. The CDR3 nucleotides read TGTGCCAGCAGTTCGTGGACAGGGGCTAACGAGCAGTACTTC. Protein: CASSSWTGANEQYF.

This chain links TRBV27 with TRBJ2-1; 13 bases fit TRBD2. This CDR3 region has 21 residues. Germline lookup yields CDR1 MNHEY and CDR2 SMNVEV (reference sequence). V trimming: 5 bases; J trimming: 2 bases; junction bases outside the gene matches: 18. The CDR3 sequence: CASSLKVGLAGWLGAYNEQFF. Here the CDR3 DNA reads TGTGCCAGCAGTCTAAAGGTGGGACTAGCGGGATGGTTAGGGGCCTACAATGAGCAGTTCTTC.

V is TRBV10-2 and J is TRBJ2-1; 12 bases are shared with TRBD2. The CDR3 spans 15 residues. Germline V gene data show CDR1 as WSHSY and CDR2 as SAAADI. V lost 6 bases, J lost 8 bases, and 8 bases stayed unmatched. The CDR3 DNA sequence: TGCGCCAGCAGACCTAGCGGGAGGGCCTGTGATGAGCAGTTCTTC. It translates to CASRPSGRACDEQFF.

The chain uses TRBV20-1 and TRBJ2-7; 10 bases fit TRBD2. The germline V gene encodes CDR1 DFQATT and CDR2 SNEGSKA (reference sequence). The ends lost 4 bases at V and 3 bases at J; junction bases unmatched: 15. This CDR3 is built from 17 residues. The CDR3 sequence: CSAMRPLVAGGHYEQYF. The CDR3, as DNA: TGCAGTGCTATGAGACCTCTGGTAGCGGGAGGCCACTACGAGCAGTACTTC.

The rearrangement links TRBV11-2 to TRBJ2-7; maybe TRBD1 (6 bases). Trimming stripped 6 bases from V and 2 bases from J, with 14 bases between. Germline V gene lookup returns CDR1 SGHAT and CDR2 FQNNGV. CDR3 length: 14 residues. The CDR3 loop reads CASSSKQGTYEQYF. The CDR3 DNA sequence: TGTGCCAGCAGTTCGAAACAGGGTACCTACGAGCAGTACTTC.

The rearrangement links TRBV20-1 to TRBJ2-7; D not certain. The CDR3 has 13 amino acids. V was shortened by 3 bases and J by 1 base, with 10 bases between the two germline ends. The germline gives CDR1 DFQATT, CDR2 SNEGSKA (reference sequence). CDR3 nucleotides: TGCAGTGCTAGCTCCGTGGGATCCTACGAGCAGTACTTC. This gives the protein CSASSVGSYEQYF.

V usage is TRBV7-2 and J usage is TRBJ2-7; TRBD1 matches 10 bases. The J call is in doubt because the DNA end fits TRBJ2-5 better. This CDR3 has 15 residues. Germline V CDR1 and CDR2: SGHTA, FQGNSA. Here the CDR3 DNA reads TGTGCCAGCAGTTCCGACAAGGGACAGGGGGAGACCCAGTACTTC. Protein product: CASSSDKGQGETQYF.

V is TRBV28 and J is TRBJ2-7; D uncertain. The V gene lost 7 bases and the J gene lost 0 bases, with 10 bases spanning the gap. This CDR3 spans 13 amino acids. Per germline, CDR1 MDHEN and CDR2 SYDVKM. The CDR3 DNA follows: TGTGCCAGCACGACCTCAGCCTCCTACGAGCAGTACTTC. Protein: CASTTSASYEQYF.